Below, 3 T cell receptor beta chains from the same sample are listed, as sequenced in a study of shared clonotypes between healthy human individuals. Sequenced by immunoSEQ multiplex PCR; TCRdb stores in-frame clones only, minus some. Of about 1.4 million clones in the sample, about 96% were seen once. The sample consisted of naive CD4+ T cells sorted from blood. Subset denoted: CD45RA+ positively selected. Every receptor here comes from a man younger than 45 in good health.

For the CDR3, the DNA is TGTGCCAGCAGTGAGACAGTGAGCTCCTACAATGAGCAGTTCTTC. This encodes CASSETVSSYNEQFF. The V call is TRBV6-1, the J call TRBJ2-1, with D possibly matching TRBD1 (5 bases). The V gene lost 3 bases and the J gene lost 0 bases, with 9 bases spanning the gap. Germline V gene data show CDR1 as MNHNS and CDR2 as SASEGT. The length of the CDR3 is 15 residues.

A word on this clone: Other DNA sequences from this sample encode an identical CDR3 as well. In DNA form, the CDR3 reads TGCAGCGTTGGAGGACAGGGCAGAACTGAAGCTTTCTTT. Translated: CSVGGQGRTEAFF. This chain uses TRBV29-1 with TRBJ1-1, with 8 bases fitting TRBD1. There are 13 residues in the CDR3. The germline gives CDR1 SQVTM, CDR2 ANQGSEA. V was pared by 4 bases and J by 5 bases, with 6 bases of the junction left unmatched.

V and J are TRBV5-1 and TRBJ2-3, with TRBD2 identical over 8 bases. Germline V gene lookup returns CDR1 SGHRS and CDR2 YFSETQ. V shed 2 bases, J shed 5 bases, and the junction held 1 base outside the gene matches. The CDR3 contains 13 residues. The CDR3 is CASSFLAGDTQYF. CDR3 in DNA: TGCGCCAGCAGCTTCCTAGCGGGAGATACGCAGTATTTT.